Detailed here is one T cell receptor (beta chain). Ten or more counts support this clonotype. Its recognized antigen is unknown. The record has no base qualities; no much larger clone is one base away. This sample is drawn from a study of CD8 T cells in ankylosing spondylitis (dated by TCRdb to about 2017). For the study in its entirety: To find TCR variants linked to disease, the study profiled T cell receptor beta repertoires in ankylosing spondylitis patients and healthy donors. In total, the full study cohort was made up of 110 or so healthy donors and some 26 ankylosing spondylitis patients. Samples of peripheral blood were taken, and for ankylosing spondylitis patients, synovial fluid was collected as well.

CDR1 MNHNS and CDR2 SASEGT were looked up in the germline V gene. The CDR3 runs 13 residues from the cysteine to the phenylalanine. This entry keeps only the CDR3 DNA: 39 bases, framed from base 1. The V end loses 5 bases and the J end loses 4 bases, and a stretch of 11 bases separates them. Instrument used: Illumina HiSeq 2500. TCR beta libraries were prepared by quantitative 5'-RACE with molecular barcodes. Concerning the study's data processing: A new computational method, built on a probabilistic model of VDJ rearrangement, was used to identify disease-linked TCR variants. TCRdb ran its own pipeline on the public reads, namely fastp trimming at Q25 and MiXCR clone calling, and kept in-frame beta chains. When rows share a CDR3 protein, they turn into one entry using the most common DNA and genes. For this entry, the V and J calls and clone size follow TCRdb and not the study's own pipeline. For this sample the table gives some 840,000 distinct CDR3 sequences, of which 12% were detected only once. Clones ranked in the top ten supply under 0.6% of the sample.

Findings and caveats that apply to the study as a whole: Blood from ankylosing spondylitis patients appeared to be characterized by a TCR beta motif made up of several highly homologous amino acid variants. The disease-linked clones had a CD8+ phenotype and were found at relatively low frequencies in peripheral blood. According to the report, matched synovial fluid samples from ankylosing spondylitis patients were significantly enriched for the disease-linked clones. Some motif variants had previously been reported in the synovial fluid and blood of reactive arthritis patients, which suggests shared mechanisms of disease initiation.

Sequences were obtained from blood, either unsorted or a sorted T cell fraction (not recorded which). The receptor was isolated from a male donor with ankylosing spondylitis. The rearranged segments are TRBV6-1 and TRBJ1-2, with the D gene too uncertain to name. The nucleotides read TGTGCCAGCAGTCGACTGATTGGCTATGGCTACACCTTC. It encodes CASSRLIGYGYTF.